This T cell receptor beta chain was obtained from a study of blood T cell repertoires in COVID-19. On the study more broadly: The cDNA or gDNA used as material had been derived from T cells, B-cell-depleted T cells, or PBMCs.

In the study's own analysis: Researchers report that nucleated cell counts were estimated from reference gene primer amplification. Method: immunoSEQ multiplex PCR; TCRdb's copy keeps in-frame clones and lacks some. The V and J calls and the clone size are those of that table, but D and trimming were determined from the DNA. The sample holds approximately 150,000 clones, around 85% seen once. V lost 3 bases, J lost 5 bases, and 6 bases stayed unmatched. The CDR3 runs 14 residues. Germline CDR1 is LNHDA and CDR2 is SQIVND (reference sequence). This chain joins TRBV19 and TRBJ2-5; 7 bases match TRBD2. The receptor comes from a human donor in a cohort sampled during active COVID-19. Specimen: peripheral blood. CDR3 amino acids: CASSMTSRPETQYF. The CDR3 DNA sequence: TGTGCCAGTAGTATGACTAGCCGGCCGGAGACCCAGTACTTC.